The 8 T cell receptor beta chains in this list originate from one sample, sequenced in a study of CD8 T cells in ankylosing spondylitis. TCRdb analysed the 5' RACE reads with MiXCR anew, one entry per CDR3 protein. The repertoire holds around 150,000 distinct CDR3 sequences, approximately 10% seen once, with about 4% in the top ten. The specimen sequenced was blood, either unsorted or a sorted T cell fraction (not recorded which). These receptors originate from a female donor with ankylosing spondylitis or in good health (not recorded which).

This clonotype came up a few times. CDR3 loop: CASSPPGSGDWGTQYF. The CDR3 DNA reads as TGTGCCAGCAGCCCCCCAGGCAGCGGGGATTGGGGGACCCAGTACTTC. The chain carries TRBV13 and TRBJ2-5, with 7 bases that match TRBD2. V gave up 5 bases and J gave up 7 bases; unmatched junction bases: 16. Germline CDR1 PRHDT, CDR2 FYEKMQ (reference sequence). This CDR3 is 16 amino acids long.

CDR3 amino acids: CASRRPGTAKKQPQHF. CDR3 sequence (DNA): TGTGCCAGTAGGAGACCCGGGACAGCGAAGAAACAGCCCCAGCATTTT. The gene calls are TRBV19 and TRBJ1-5; 7 nucleotides agree with TRBD1. The CDR3 sequence is 16 residues long. Germline lookup yields CDR1 LNHDA and CDR2 SQIVND (reference sequence). V was pared by 6 bases and J by 7 bases, with 15 bases of the junction left unmatched.

In its sample, this clonotype was seen many times. The rearrangement uses TRBV3-1 and TRBJ1-2; D might be TRBD1 (6 bases). Germline V gene sequence: CDR1 LGHDT, CDR2 YNNKEL (reference sequence). The CDR3 length is 15 residues. The ends were cut back, 5 bases at V and 6 bases at J, with 19 bases in the middle. The CDR3 is CASSGVTGWANGYTF. Written as DNA, the CDR3 is TGTGCCAGCAGCGGTGTTACAGGGTGGGCAAATGGCTACACCTTC.

Ten or more counts support this clonotype. The gene calls are TRBV18 and TRBJ1-4, with a tentative D call TRBD1 (6 bases). The length of the CDR3 is 15 residues. V was shortened by 3 bases and J by 3 bases, with 11 bases between the two germline ends. Germline CDR1 KGHSH, CDR2 LQKENI. The DNA of the CDR3 is TGTGCCAGCTCACCCCAGGACAGAGCTAATGAAAAACTGTTTTTT. It yields the protein CASSPQDRANEKLFF.

To note about this clonotype: A much larger clone differs from this one at a single base, so this may be a read error. This chain joins TRBV20-1 and TRBJ2-1; 11 bases match TRBD2. The CDR3 runs to 18 residues. Germline V gives CDR1 DFQATT, CDR2 SNEGSKA (reference sequence). The CDR3 reads CCARALLAGASSYNEQFF. The CDR3 DNA reads as TGCTGTGCTAGAGCTTTACTAGCGGGGGCGAGCTCCTACAATGAGCAGTTCTTC.

This clonotype was observed many times. The V call is TRBV20-1, the J call TRBJ1-2, with a tentative D call TRBD1 (5 bases). Germline-derived CDR1 and CDR2 are DFQATT and SNEGSKA (reference sequence). This CDR3 is 12 amino acids long. V lost 1 base, J lost 8 bases, and 11 bases lay in between. The CDR3 reads CSARAIQDGYTF. CDR3 DNA sequence: TGCAGTGCTAGAGCCATACAGGACGGCTACACCTTC.

This clonotype was detected only a few times. The chain links TRBV5-1 to TRBJ2-1; TRBD2 matches at 9 bases. Germline V gene data show CDR1 as SGHRS and CDR2 as YFSETQ. This CDR3 is built from 21 residues. V was clipped by 1 base and J by 0 bases; unmatched bases: 17. CDR3 loop: CASSLNQKSGRWLSSYNEQFF. The CDR3 coding sequence is TGCGCCAGCAGCTTGAACCAAAAAAGCGGGAGGTGGCTGAGCTCCTACAATGAGCAGTTCTTC.

The count of this clonotype is one. The V call is TRBV29-1, the J call TRBJ2-1; 9 positions agree with TRBD1. V shed 4 bases and J 4 bases; nucleotides not matched to a gene: 2. Germline-derived CDR1 and CDR2 are SQVTM and ANQGSEA. The CDR3 is 13 residues long. The CDR3 protein is CSVVGTGYNEQFF. In DNA form, the CDR3 reads TGCAGCGTTGTAGGGACAGGGTACAATGAGCAGTTCTTC.